This T cell receptor beta chain was sequenced in a study of T cell responses to AZD1222 COVID-19 vaccine. Overall study results and limits: Sampled repertoires all dated from after the peak T cell response. Donors were chiefly white British, with a greater number of females, and clonal diversity was perhaps underestimated.

The protocol was immunoSEQ multiplex PCR, while the TCRdb copy is restricted to in-frame clones and leaves out a portion. This table holds some 120,000 clones, roughly 87% found once. The CDR3 runs 13 residues. Looked up from germline, CDR1 is LGHNA and CDR2 is YNFKEQ. Trimming at V came to 4 bases and at J to 5 bases, leaving 1 base not matched to a gene. In the case of this clone: Antigen: not known.

The sequence was obtained from an adult in good health. This chain connects TRBV4-2 to TRBJ2-2, with 7 bases identical to TRBD2. The specimen was peripheral blood, collected on day 0 of AZD1222 vaccination. CDR3 in amino acids: CASSLGGTGELFF. The CDR3 DNA is TGTGCCAGCAGCCTGGGGGGGACCGGGGAGCTGTTTTTT.